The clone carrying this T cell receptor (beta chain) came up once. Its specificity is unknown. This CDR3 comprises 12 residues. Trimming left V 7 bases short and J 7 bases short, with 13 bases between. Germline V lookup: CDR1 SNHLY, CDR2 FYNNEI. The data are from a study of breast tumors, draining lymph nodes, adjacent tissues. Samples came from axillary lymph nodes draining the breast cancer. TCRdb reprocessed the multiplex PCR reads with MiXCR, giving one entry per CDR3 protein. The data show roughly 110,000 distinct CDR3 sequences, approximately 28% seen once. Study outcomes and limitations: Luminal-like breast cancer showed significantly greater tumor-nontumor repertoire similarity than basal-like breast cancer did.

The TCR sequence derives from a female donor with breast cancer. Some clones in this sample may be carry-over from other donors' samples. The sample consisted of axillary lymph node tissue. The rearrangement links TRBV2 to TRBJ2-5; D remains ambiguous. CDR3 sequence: CASNWAGGTQYF. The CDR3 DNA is TGTGCCAGCAACTGGGCAGGCGGGACCCAGTACTTC.